The clone carrying this T cell receptor (beta chain) appeared a few times. Its specificity is not known. Trimming shortened V by 5 bases and J by 14 bases, and 19 bases separated the two germline ends. CDR3 length equals 13 residues. From germline, CDR1 is MNHEY and CDR2 SVGAGI. This record comes from a study of shared clonotypes between healthy human individuals. Study overall: Three plates each covered CD4 naive and memory; CD8 naive two, CD8 memory one.

Study-wide findings and caveats: The study found about 4.6% of naive CD4 clonotypes shared across a few donors. Across subsets, estimated richness was generally greater for naive than for memory populations. Clonotypes shared by all four sorted-subset donors had higher generation probabilities than non-shared clonotypes.

Here immunoSEQ multiplex PCR was the method, and the copy in TCRdb shows in-frame clones only, minus some. Among about 320,000 clones listed, around 90% were seen once. The chain recombines TRBV6-5 with TRBJ1-5; tentative D call: TRBD1 (6 bases). This sequence originates from a man in his late teens or twenties in good health. The sample taken for sequencing was memory CD8+ T cells sorted from blood. As to subset: CD45RO+ cells pooled with CCR7-negative TemRA cells. CDR3 in amino acids: CASSETGWGSKHF. Here the CDR3 DNA reads TGTGCCAGCAGTGAAACAGGGTGGGGCTCCAAGCATTTT.